A single sample is the source of the 9 T cell receptor beta chains below, sequenced in a study of T cell responses to AZD1222 COVID-19 vaccine. TCRdb's table, derived via immunoSEQ multiplex PCR, lists solely in-frame clones and lacks some. Of about 100,000 clones in the sample, about 88% were seen once. The sequencing here drew on peripheral blood, taken on day 0 of AZD1222 vaccination. Every receptor here comes from an adult in good health.

The CDR3 loop is CASSVVENSPLHF. Here the CDR3 DNA reads TGTGCCAGCAGCGTAGTAGAGAATTCACCCCTCCACTTT. V gene TRBV9 combines with J gene TRBJ1-6, with unresolved D. The germline gives CDR1 SGDLS, CDR2 YYNGEE. V dropped 0 bases and J dropped 7 bases, with 5 bases sitting between them. The CDR3 consists of 13 residues.

The rearrangement links TRBV6-6 to TRBJ1-5, with no clear D. Trimming left V 5 bases short and J 3 bases short, with 11 bases between. This CDR3 spans 14 amino acids. CDR1 is MNHNY and CDR2 is SVGAGI in the germline V gene (reference sequence). The CDR3 sequence is CASSERQDNQPQHF. The CDR3 DNA follows: TGTGCCAGCAGTGAGAGGCAGGACAATCAGCCCCAGCATTTT.

The CDR3 is CASSHGGLSYNEQFF. The CDR3, as DNA: TGTGCCAGCAGCCACGGGGGCCTCTCCTACAATGAGCAGTTCTTC. The rearrangement joins TRBV11-2 to TRBJ2-1; tentatively, D is TRBD1 or TRBD2 (6 bases each). Germline V gene sequence: CDR1 SGHAT, CDR2 FQNNGV. The CDR3 runs 15 residues. Trimming left V 5 bases short and J 0 bases short, with 11 bases between.

V is TRBV4-1 and J is TRBJ2-7; D gene unclear. V lost 6 bases to trimming and J lost 4 bases, with 10 bases between them. The V gene's germline CDR1 is MGHRA and CDR2 YSYEKL. The CDR3 spans 12 residues. Written as DNA, the CDR3 is TGCGCCAGCAGTGGTCCTAGTTACGAGCAGTACTTC. Translation gives CASSGPSYEQYF.

The gene calls are TRBV9 and TRBJ1-3, with 7 positions matching TRBD1. After removal of 3 bases from V and 0 bases from J, the junction contained 12 bases not matched to a gene. Germline CDR1 is SGDLS and CDR2 is YYNGEE. CDR3 length: 18 residues. The CDR3 is CASSGRAGTVSSGNTIYF. CDR3 sequence (DNA): TGTGCCAGCAGCGGGCGAGCCGGGACAGTCAGCTCTGGAAACACCATATATTTT.

V usage is TRBV7-3 and J usage is TRBJ2-2; D tentatively reads TRBD1 or TRBD2 (5 bases each). The CDR3 spans 13 residues. V lost 4 bases, J lost 6 bases, and 9 bases lay in between. The germline V gene encodes CDR1 SGHTA and CDR2 FQGTGA. CDR3 bases: TGTGCCAGCAGCTCTTTGGGGGCCGGGGAGCTGTTTTTT. Its protein product is CASSSLGAGELFF.

In DNA, the CDR3 is TGCGCCAGCAGCTTGGCACTTACTACCGGGGAGCTGTTTTTT. Encoded protein: CASSLALTTGELFF. V is TRBV5-1 and J is TRBJ2-2; D is ambiguous. The CDR3 spans 14 residues. The V end was cut by 0 bases, the J end by 5 bases, with 8 bases between. The V gene's germline CDR1 is SGHRS and CDR2 YFSETQ.

This chain connects TRBV28 to TRBJ2-5, with TRBD1 matching over 7 bases. CDR1 is MDHEN and CDR2 is SYDVKM in the germline V gene. J was trimmed by 5 bases and V by 5 bases; bases with no gene match: 2. The CDR3 consists of 12 residues. CDR3 region: CASSDRAETQYF. CDR3 nucleotide sequence: TGTGCCAGCAGTGACAGGGCGGAGACCCAGTACTTC.

The chain employs TRBV5-5 and TRBJ2-7; 7 bases agree with TRBD2. Germline V gives CDR1 SGHKS, CDR2 YYEKEE (reference sequence). The CDR3 loop spans 15 amino acids. The J segment lost 2 bases and the V segment lost 0 bases, leaving 5 bases of the junction unmatched. The CDR3 DNA reads TGTGCCAGCAGCTTGGGTCTAGCGGACACCTACGAGCAGTACTTC. Translation gives CASSLGLADTYEQYF.